This passage covers 27 T cell receptor beta chains from one sample sequenced in a study of identical twins. TCRdb passed the 5' RACE reads through MiXCR, listing each CDR3 protein once. The sample gives nearly 650,000 distinct CDR3 sequences, about 7% of which show up once; less than 2% is in the top ten. This same sample was also part of a study on yellow fever vaccine responses in identical twins.

Material for sequencing was PBMCs. The source is a woman between 18 and 29 years old in good health.

The sample holds many counts of this clonotype. The chain employs TRBV5-5 and TRBJ2-2; no firm D call. This CDR3 comprises 15 residues. Germline V gene data show CDR1 as SGHKS and CDR2 as YYEKEE (reference sequence). Trimming removed 4 bases from V and 8 bases from J, with 18 bases in between. CDR3 DNA: TGTGCCAGCAGCCTAACCTACATCTACCCAGGGGAGCTGTTTTTT. This encodes CASSLTYIYPGELFF.

This clonotype was detected ten times or more. The chain uses TRBV10-3 and TRBJ2-3; tentative D call: TRBD2 (6 bases). V gave up 4 bases and J gave up 4 bases, with 6 bases separating them. CDR3 length: 12 residues. CDR1 ENHRY and CDR2 SYGVKD come from the germline V gene. The CDR3 nucleotides are TGTGCCATCAGTGGCGGGGCAGATACGCAGTATTTT. Its translation: CAISGGADTQYF.

This clonotype was detected many times. The rearrangement joins TRBV4-1 to TRBJ1-1, with D perhaps TRBD1 (6 bases). V was shortened by 4 bases and J by 4 bases, with 13 bases between the two germline ends. The CDR3 is made up of 14 amino acids. Germline CDR1 and CDR2: MGHRA and YSYEKL. CDR3 region: CASSPRGGSTEAFF. The CDR3 DNA reads TGCGCCAGCAGCCCGCGAGGGGGTAGCACTGAAGCTTTCTTT.

This clonotype was seen more than once but under ten times. J is TRBJ2-5 and V is TRBV7-9; D is possibly TRBD1 (5 bases). V was shortened by 0 bases and J by 6 bases, with 14 bases between the two germline ends. This CDR3 contains 15 residues. CDR1 SEHNR and CDR2 FQNEAQ come from the germline V gene (reference sequence). The CDR3 DNA is TGTGCCAGCAGCTTAGCGGTCCAGGGCGGAAAGACCCAGTACTTC. It encodes CASSLAVQGGKTQYF.

This clonotype has at least ten counts. The chain is built from TRBV27 and TRBJ1-4; D may be TRBD1 (5 bases). The CDR3 is 13 residues long. Germline-derived CDR1 and CDR2 are MNHEY and SMNVEV (reference sequence). V lost 0 bases and J lost 8, with 7 bases in between. The CDR3 coding sequence is TGTGCCAGCAGTTTATCGGGGGGAGAAAAACTGTTTTTT. Its protein is CASSLSGGEKLFF.

This clonotype turned up a few times. In DNA form, the CDR3 reads TGCAGCGTTGTGGCAGGGAACACCGGGGAGCTGTTTTTT. Its translation: CSVVAGNTGELFF. J is TRBJ2-2 and V is TRBV29-1; D ambiguous. The CDR3 is made up of 13 amino acids. Germline CDR1 SQVTM, CDR2 ANQGSEA. V lost 4 bases, J lost 1 base, and 7 bases lay in between.

This clonotype has just a few counts. This chain uses TRBV28 with TRBJ1-4; no clear D gene. The CDR3 is made up of 16 amino acids. Germline CDR1 MDHEN, CDR2 SYDVKM. The V end lost 2 bases, the J end lost 1 base, and 11 bases lay between the germline ends. The CDR3 loop reads CASSLNGAETNEKLFF. The CDR3 DNA reads as TGTGCCAGCAGTTTAAATGGAGCGGAAACTAATGAAAAACTGTTTTTT.

This clonotype was detected only a few times. The chain joins TRBV12-3 or TRBV12-4 to TRBJ2-2; TRBD1 aligns across 8 bases. The CDR3 spans 14 residues. The V gene end was trimmed by 0 bases and the J gene end by 8 bases; junction bases not matched to a gene: 2. The CDR3 sequence: CASSLARGLGELFF. CDR3 bases: TGTGCCAGCAGTTTAGCCAGGGGGCTGGGGGAGCTGTTTTTT.

This clonotype was recorded a few times. The V and J genes are TRBV3-1 and TRBJ2-1; D perhaps matches TRBD2 (6 bases). V lost 1 base and J lost 8, with 15 bases in between. Germline CDR1 reads LGHDT; CDR2 reads YNNKEL (reference sequence). This CDR3 contains 15 residues. The CDR3 sequence: CASSQVRTNGDEQFF. The CDR3 region has the DNA TGTGCCAGCAGCCAAGTTCGGACTAACGGCGATGAGCAGTTCTTC.

This clonotype was found many times. The chain employs TRBV6-2 or TRBV6-3 and TRBJ2-1; D is uncertain. The V gene lost 4 bases and the J gene lost 5 bases, with 18 bases spanning the gap. The CDR3 loop spans 16 amino acids. Germline V gives CDR1 MNHEY, CDR2 SVGEGT. The CDR3 here is CASSFKRGYLNNEQFF. The CDR3 DNA sequence: TGTGCCAGCAGTTTCAAACGCGGATACCTTAACAATGAGCAGTTCTTC.

This chain connects TRBV12-3 or TRBV12-4 to TRBJ2-3, with D unresolved. Deletions cut 7 bases from V and 4 bases from J, with 9 bases between. This CDR3 contains 12 residues. The CDR3 bases are TGTGCCAGCATCGACGCCTCAGATACGCAGTATTTT. It specifies CASIDASDTQYF.

This clonotype was seen many times. V is TRBV5-1 and J is TRBJ2-1, with D possibly being TRBD1 (7 bases). V was cut by 4 bases and J by 9 bases, with 14 bases left in between. CDR1 is SGHRS, CDR2 YFSETQ, per germline. The CDR3 contains 13 residues. The CDR3 loop reads CASSLGQGGEQFF. CDR3 DNA sequence: TGCGCCAGCAGCCTTGGTCAGGGGGGTGAGCAGTTCTTC.

This clonotype was observed a few times. Here the CDR3 DNA reads TGTGCCAGCAGCTTAGTTTTGTTAACCCGACGGGATTACACCGGGGAGCTGTTTTTT. Translating it yields CASSLVLLTRRDYTGELFF. The chain couples TRBV11-1 to TRBJ2-2; maybe TRBD2 (5 bases). The V end was cut by 1 base, the J end by 3 bases, with 21 bases between. The length of the CDR3 is 19 residues. CDR1 SGHAT and CDR2 FQDESV come from the germline V gene (reference sequence).

A remark on this clonotype: A read error may account for a junction end that differs from germline. The chain couples TRBV20-1 to TRBJ2-3; the match to TRBD2 covers 8 bases. Germline lookup yields CDR1 DFQATT and CDR2 SNEGSKA (reference sequence). The CDR3 totals 16 residues. Here the CDR3 DNA reads TGCTGTGCTATCGGGAGGGACTCCGTTAGCACAGATACGCAGTATTTT. Residues: CCAIGRDSVSTDTQYF.

This clonotype occurred a few times. The chain uses TRBV3-1 and TRBJ2-1; no firm D call. In germline, CDR1 is LGHDT, CDR2 YNNKEL (reference sequence). Trimming shortened V by 0 bases and J by 5 bases, and 2 bases separated the two germline ends. There are 12 residues in the CDR3. This CDR3 is CASSQEDNEQFF. The CDR3 nucleotides read TGTGCCAGCAGCCAAGAGGACAATGAGCAGTTCTTC.

This clonotype was observed a handful of times. The genes are TRBV7-9 and TRBJ2-1; D may be TRBD1 (6 bases). The germline V and J ends were trimmed by 5 bases and 11 bases, with 13 bases remaining between them. The CDR3 has 12 amino acids. Per germline, CDR1 SEHNR and CDR2 FQNEAQ (reference sequence). The CDR3 DNA is TGTGCCAGCAGCCAGACGGGACAAAAGCAGTTCTTC. This codes for CASSQTGQKQFF.

This clonotype was counted only a few times. This chain joins TRBV20-1 and TRBJ1-2, with D unclear. Looked up from germline, CDR1 is DFQATT and CDR2 is SNEGSKA (reference sequence). Between the trimmed V and J ends, which lost 0 bases and 4 bases, there was a span of 9 bases. This CDR3 is 13 amino acids long. The CDR3 DNA reads as TGCAGTGCTAGAGATCCGGCGATCTATGGCTACACCTTC. The encoded protein is CSARDPAIYGYTF.

There are a few counts of this clonotype. This rearrangement joins TRBV4-1 to TRBJ2-1; 8 nucleotides match TRBD2. The J segment lost 9 bases and the V segment lost 0 bases, leaving 10 bases of the junction unmatched. Germline CDR1 and CDR2: MGHRA and YSYEKL. The CDR3 extends over 16 amino acids. Here the CDR3 reads CASSQDRAGGATEQFF. CDR3 coding DNA: TGCGCCAGCAGCCAAGATCGGGCGGGGGGCGCAACTGAGCAGTTCTTC.

V usage is TRBV27 and J usage is TRBJ1-5, with TRBD1 matching over 9 bases. Germline values: CDR1 MNHEY, CDR2 SMNVEV (reference sequence). J was trimmed by 6 bases and V by 6 bases; bases with no gene match: 9. This CDR3 comprises 15 residues. Here the CDR3 DNA reads TGTGCCAGCAGCTCTCTTGACAGGGGGATTCAGCCCCAGCATTTT. Protein: CASSSLDRGIQPQHF.

This clonotype came up a few times. The chain links TRBV20-1 to TRBJ2-7; D not resolved. Between the trimmed V and J ends, which lost 4 bases and 0 bases, there was a span of 10 bases. CDR3 length: 13 amino acids. The germline gives CDR1 DFQATT, CDR2 SNEGSKA (reference sequence). The CDR3 region is CSANPGSSYEQYV. The CDR3 DNA is TGCAGTGCTAACCCGGGCAGCTCCTACGAGCAGTACGTC.

There are many counts of this clonotype. V is TRBV11-2 and J is TRBJ1-6; no clear D. Germline V CDR1 and CDR2: SGHAT, FQNNGV. CDR3 length: 13 amino acids. Trimming shortened V by 0 bases and J by 10 bases, and 7 bases separated the two germline ends. In nucleotides, the CDR3 is TGTGCCAGCAGCTTAGACGGGGTGTCACCCCTCCACTTT. Its protein product is CASSLDGVSPLHF.

In its sample, this clonotype was seen a few times. The chain links TRBV4-1 to TRBJ1-4; 9 nucleotides align to TRBD1. The CDR3 length is 16 residues. Germline lookup yields CDR1 MGHRA and CDR2 YSYEKL. V lost 3 bases to trimming and J lost 8 bases; unmatched junction nucleotides: 10. CDR3 region: CASSQGGGQGEEKLFF. The CDR3 DNA reads as TGCGCCAGCAGCCAGGGCGGGGGACAGGGAGAAGAAAAACTGTTTTTT.

This clonotype was seen repeatedly, ten times or more. The rearrangement uses TRBV7-2 and TRBJ2-1; 12 nucleotides align to TRBD2. Germline V gene data show CDR1 as SGHTA and CDR2 as FQGNSA. Trimming took 5 bases from V and 5 from J; bases not matched to a gene: 10. The CDR3 totals 17 residues. In DNA, the CDR3 is TGTGCCAGCAGCGAAACGGGACTAGCGGGTTCTGACAATGAGCAGTTCTTC. Translation gives CASSETGLAGSDNEQFF. Together with reference TRBV7-2 and TRBJ2-1, the CDR3 gives the full variable domain: GAGVSQSPSNKVTEKGKDVELRCDPISGHTALYWYRQSLGQGLEFLIYFQGNSAPDKSGLPSDRFSAERTGGSVSTLTIQRTQQEDSAVYLCASSETGLAGSDNEQFFGPGTRLTVL.

The V gene is TRBV20-1, the J gene TRBJ1-5, with D tentatively TRBD1 (6 bases). This CDR3 has 15 residues. Germline V gene data show CDR1 as DFQATT and CDR2 as SNEGSKA (reference sequence). Trimming removed 7 bases at V and 2 bases at J, with 18 bases between. The CDR3 nucleotides read TGCAGTGTTTCGACAGGACGGTTAGGCAATCAGCCCCAGCATTTT. Protein product: CSVSTGRLGNQPQHF.

The chain has TRBV7-8 and TRBJ2-7; 7 nucleotides align to TRBD2. The CDR3 spans 14 residues. The ends lost 1 base at V and 6 bases at J; junction bases unmatched: 6. Germline CDR1 and CDR2: SGHVS and FQNEAQ. CDR3 sequence (DNA): TGTGCCAGCAGCTTAGGAGGACTAGTTTCCGAGCAGTACTTC. Its protein product is CASSLGGLVSEQYF.

This clonotype was observed many times. The CDR3 reads CASSLSPRRNSPLHF. The CDR3 DNA is TGTGCCAGCAGTTTATCCCCCCGGCGGAATTCACCCCTCCACTTT. This rearrangement joins TRBV27 to TRBJ1-6; D ambiguous. Trimming shortened V by 0 bases and J by 7 bases, and 10 bases separated the two germline ends. Germline V gives CDR1 MNHEY, CDR2 SMNVEV (reference sequence). This CDR3 is built from 15 residues.

This clonotype was seen many times. The rearrangement joins TRBV10-3 to TRBJ2-2, with a tentative D call TRBD2 (6 bases). Trimming left V 0 bases short and J 5 bases short, with 13 bases between. The CDR3 consists of 16 residues. The germline gives CDR1 ENHRY, CDR2 SYGVKD. This chain's CDR3 is CAISESGGVETGELFF. The DNA of the CDR3 is TGTGCCATCAGTGAGTCCGGGGGTGTGGAAACCGGGGAGCTGTTTTTT.